The clone carrying this T cell receptor beta chain was observed once. These data come from a study of blood T cell repertoires in COVID-19. Turning to the study itself: Material from acute and convalescent COVID-19 was sourced from the United States, Italy and Spain.

V trimming: 6 bases; J trimming: 5 bases; junction bases outside the gene matches: 12. The CDR3 is 15 amino acids. Germline V lookup: CDR1 MNHEY, CDR2 SVGAGI. In the original analysis: Using reference gene primer amplification, nucleated cell counts were estimated. Clones were sequenced by immunoSEQ multiplex PCR, and TCRdb holds only the in-frame ones, with some missing. V and J calls and clone size come straight from that table; D and trimming were deduced from the DNA. The table has some 100,000 clones, approximately 85% seen once. Material for sequencing was peripheral blood. The receptor was isolated from a woman in her sixties or seventies with acute or convalescent COVID-19. The rearrangement links TRBV6-5 to TRBJ1-1, with 7 bases that match TRBD1. DNA for the CDR3: TGTGCCAGCAGCAGGATCACAGGGGCTCGGACTGAAGCTTTCTTT. Translating it yields CASSRITGARTEAFF.